The present T cell receptor (beta chain) was sequenced within a study of blood T cell repertoires in COVID-19. As for the study in general: Acute and convalescent COVID-19 samples came from the United States, Italy and Spain. Sources were T cells, B-cell-depleted T cells, or PBMCs; the material itself was cDNA or gDNA.

Authors' methods: The assay estimated nucleated cells by amplifying reference gene primers. Some clones are missing from TCRdb's copy, which holds only in-frame ones; the method was immunoSEQ multiplex PCR. The DNA gave D and trimming, while V, J and clone size come from that table. The table records around 81,000 clones, around 86% of them present only once. The origin of this receptor is a woman aged 60-75 years with acute or convalescent COVID-19. Material for sequencing was peripheral blood.

For the CDR3, the DNA is TGTGCCAGCGCGGCCGGGGGACAGGGAAACTATGGCTACACCTTC. Protein sequence: CASAAGGQGNYGYTF. The chain uses TRBV25-1 and TRBJ1-2; 9 bases match TRBD1. The length of the CDR3 is 15 residues. Per the germline V gene, CDR1 is MGHDK and CDR2 is SYGVNS. J was trimmed by 2 bases and V by 8 bases; bases with no gene match: 9.